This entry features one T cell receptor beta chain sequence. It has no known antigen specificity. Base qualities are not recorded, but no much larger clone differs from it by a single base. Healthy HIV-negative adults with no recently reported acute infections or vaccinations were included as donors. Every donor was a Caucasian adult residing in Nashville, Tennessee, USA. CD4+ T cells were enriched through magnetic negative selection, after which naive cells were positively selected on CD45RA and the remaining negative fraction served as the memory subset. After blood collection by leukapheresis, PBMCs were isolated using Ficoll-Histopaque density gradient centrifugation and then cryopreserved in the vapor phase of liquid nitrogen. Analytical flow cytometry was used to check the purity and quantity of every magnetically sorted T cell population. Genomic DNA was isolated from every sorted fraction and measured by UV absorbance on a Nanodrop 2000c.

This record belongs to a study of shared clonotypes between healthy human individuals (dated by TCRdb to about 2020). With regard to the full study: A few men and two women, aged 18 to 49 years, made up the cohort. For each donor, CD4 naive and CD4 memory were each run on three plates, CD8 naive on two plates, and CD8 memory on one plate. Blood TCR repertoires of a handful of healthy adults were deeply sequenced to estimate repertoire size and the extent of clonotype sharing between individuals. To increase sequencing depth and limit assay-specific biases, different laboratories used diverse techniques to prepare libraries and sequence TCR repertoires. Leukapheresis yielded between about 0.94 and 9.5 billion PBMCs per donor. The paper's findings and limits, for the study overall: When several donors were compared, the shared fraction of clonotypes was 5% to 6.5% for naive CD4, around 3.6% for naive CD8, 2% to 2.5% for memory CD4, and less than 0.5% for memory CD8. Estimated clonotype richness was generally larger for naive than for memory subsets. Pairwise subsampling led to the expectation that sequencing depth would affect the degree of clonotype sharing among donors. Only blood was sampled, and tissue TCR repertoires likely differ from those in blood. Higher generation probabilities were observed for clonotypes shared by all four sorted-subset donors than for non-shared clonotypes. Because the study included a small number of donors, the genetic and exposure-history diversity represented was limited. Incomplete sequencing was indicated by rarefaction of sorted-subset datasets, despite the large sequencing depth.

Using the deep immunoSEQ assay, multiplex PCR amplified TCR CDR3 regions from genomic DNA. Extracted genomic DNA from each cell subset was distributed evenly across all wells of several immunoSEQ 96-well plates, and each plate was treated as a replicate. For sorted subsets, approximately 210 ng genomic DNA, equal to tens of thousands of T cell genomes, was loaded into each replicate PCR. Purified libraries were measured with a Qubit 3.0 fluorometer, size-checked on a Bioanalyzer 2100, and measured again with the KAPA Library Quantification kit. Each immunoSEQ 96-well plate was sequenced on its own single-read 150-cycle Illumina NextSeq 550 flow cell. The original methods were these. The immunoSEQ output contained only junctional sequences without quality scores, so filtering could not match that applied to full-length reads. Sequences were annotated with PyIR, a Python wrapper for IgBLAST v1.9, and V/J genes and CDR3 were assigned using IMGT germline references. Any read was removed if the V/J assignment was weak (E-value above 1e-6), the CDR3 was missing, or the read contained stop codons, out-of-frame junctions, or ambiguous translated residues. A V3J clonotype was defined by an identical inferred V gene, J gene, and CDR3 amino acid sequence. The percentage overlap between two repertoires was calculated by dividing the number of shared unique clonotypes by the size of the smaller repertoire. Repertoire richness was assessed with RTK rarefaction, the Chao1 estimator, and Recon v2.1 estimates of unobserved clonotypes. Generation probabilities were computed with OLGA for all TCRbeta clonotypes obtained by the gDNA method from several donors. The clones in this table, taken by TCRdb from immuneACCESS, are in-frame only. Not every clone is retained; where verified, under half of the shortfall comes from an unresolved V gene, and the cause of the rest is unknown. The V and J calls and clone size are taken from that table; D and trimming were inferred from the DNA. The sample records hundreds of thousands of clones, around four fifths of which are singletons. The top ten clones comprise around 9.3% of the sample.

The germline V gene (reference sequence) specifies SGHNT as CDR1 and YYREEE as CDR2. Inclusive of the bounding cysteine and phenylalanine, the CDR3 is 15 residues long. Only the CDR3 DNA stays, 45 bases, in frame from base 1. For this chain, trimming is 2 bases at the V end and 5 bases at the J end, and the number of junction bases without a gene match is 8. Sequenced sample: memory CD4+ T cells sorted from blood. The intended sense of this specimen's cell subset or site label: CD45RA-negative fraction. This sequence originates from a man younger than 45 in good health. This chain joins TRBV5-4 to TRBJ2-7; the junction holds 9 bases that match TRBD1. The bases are TGTGCCAGCAGCTTCCCGGGACAGGGATTGGACGAGCAGTACTTC. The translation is CASSFPGQGLDEQYF.